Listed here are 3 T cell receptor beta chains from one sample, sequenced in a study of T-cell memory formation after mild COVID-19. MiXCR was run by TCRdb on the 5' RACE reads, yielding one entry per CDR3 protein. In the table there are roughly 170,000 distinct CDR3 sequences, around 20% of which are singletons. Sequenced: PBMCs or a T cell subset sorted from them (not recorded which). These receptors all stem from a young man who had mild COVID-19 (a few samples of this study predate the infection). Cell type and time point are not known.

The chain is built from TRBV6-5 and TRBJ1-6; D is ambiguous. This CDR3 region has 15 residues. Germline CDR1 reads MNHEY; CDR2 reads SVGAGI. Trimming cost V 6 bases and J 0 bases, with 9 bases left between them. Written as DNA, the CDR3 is TGTGCCAGCAGACGGACTAGCTCCTATAATTCACCCCTCCACTTT. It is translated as CASRRTSSYNSPLHF.

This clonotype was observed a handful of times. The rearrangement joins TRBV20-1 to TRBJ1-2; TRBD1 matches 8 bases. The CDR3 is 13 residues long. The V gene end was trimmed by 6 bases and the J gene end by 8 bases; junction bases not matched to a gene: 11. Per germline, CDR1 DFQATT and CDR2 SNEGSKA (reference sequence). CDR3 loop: CSAAGQGIVGYTF. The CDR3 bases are TGCAGTGCCGCAGGACAGGGAATTGTGGGCTACACCTTC.

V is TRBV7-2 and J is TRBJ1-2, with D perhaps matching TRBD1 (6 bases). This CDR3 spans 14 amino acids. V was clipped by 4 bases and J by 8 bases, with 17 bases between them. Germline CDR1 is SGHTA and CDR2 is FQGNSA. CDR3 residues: CASSSLWGRRGYTF. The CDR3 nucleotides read TGTGCCAGCAGCTCCCTTTGGGGGCGCAGGGGCTACACCTTC. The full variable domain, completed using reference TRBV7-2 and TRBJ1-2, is GAGVSQSPSNKVTEKGKDVELRCDPISGHTALYWYRQSLGQGLEFLIYFQGNSAPDKSGLPSDRFSAERTGGSVSTLTIQRTQQEDSAVYLCASSSLWGRRGYTFGSGTRLTVV.